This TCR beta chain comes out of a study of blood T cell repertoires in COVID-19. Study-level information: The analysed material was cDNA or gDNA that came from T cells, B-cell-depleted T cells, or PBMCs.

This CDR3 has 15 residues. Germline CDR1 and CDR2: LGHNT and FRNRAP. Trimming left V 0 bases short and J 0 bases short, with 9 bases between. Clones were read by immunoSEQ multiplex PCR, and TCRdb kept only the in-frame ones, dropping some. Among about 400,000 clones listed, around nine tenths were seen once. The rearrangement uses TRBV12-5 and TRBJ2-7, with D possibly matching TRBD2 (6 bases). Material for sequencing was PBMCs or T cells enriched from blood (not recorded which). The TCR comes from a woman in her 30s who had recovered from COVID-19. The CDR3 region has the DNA TGTGCTAGTGGTTTGGTGGCGGGGAGCTCCTACGAGCAGTACTTC. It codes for CASGLVAGSSYEQYF.